A single TCR beta chain is shown here with its context. An amount of RNA that ranged from roughly 0.5 to 1 ug was reverse transcribed with random hexamers. The CDR3 of TCR beta was amplified by immunoSEQ multiplex PCR across 54 Vbeta and 13 Jbeta. From the immunoSEQ multiplex PCR reads, TCRdb called clonotypes with MiXCR, one entry per CDR3 protein. The data contain roughly 190,000 distinct CDR3 sequences, around 95% of them singletons. This specimen comes from a study of CD8 T cells in Susac syndrome. Across the whole study: When their blood was taken, the Susac syndrome patients had either not yet had any therapy, were taking corticosteroids, or were taking intravenous immunoglobulin alone.

The recently defined diagnostic criteria for definite or probable disease were met by the Susac syndrome patients. TEMRA cells were FACS-enriched, with CD8+ and CD4+ T cells isolated negatively. This clonotype was sampled from a human donor with Susac syndrome. Material: CD8+ T cells from PBMCs.

This CDR3 reads CASSYSKAGYTDTQYF. DNA of the CDR3: TGTGCCAGCAGTTACTCGAAGGCAGGGTACACAGATACGCAGTATTTT. The J gene is TRBJ2-3, the V gene TRBV6-5; the D gene is possibly TRBD1 (5 bases). The germline V gene encodes CDR1 MNHEY and CDR2 SVGAGI. V was pared by 0 bases and J by 2 bases, with 12 bases between. This CDR3 spans 16 amino acids.